What follows describes a single T cell receptor beta chain. Its antigen is currently unknown. This sample is part of a study of shared clonotypes between healthy human individuals. Study information: The donor group consisted of a couple of women and a few men, aged 18 to 49.

Original processing methods: Owing to the provision of junction-only sequences devoid of quality scores by immunoSEQ, filtering differed. Only in-frame clones appear in the TCRdb table, and some are missing; sequencing was by immunoSEQ multiplex PCR. V and J calls and clone size are given by that table; D and trimming were obtained from the DNA. This sample has over 2 million clones, with about 95% found just once. Study-wide results and caveats: Naive CD4 clonotypes were shared across a handful of donors at 4% to 5%. Naive subsets usually exceeded memory subsets in estimated richness.

V shed 2 bases and J 0 bases; nucleotides not matched to a gene: 8. Germline CDR1 and CDR2: SGHRS and YFSETQ. The length of the CDR3 is 18 residues. This sequence was found in a man between 18 and 35 years old in good health. The sequencing sample was made of naive CD4+ T cells sorted from blood. The subset denotes: CD45RA+ positively selected. This rearrangement joins TRBV5-1 to TRBJ2-6, with TRBD1 identical over 7 bases. The CDR3 protein is CASSLDRVGSSGANVLTF. The CDR3 nucleotides are TGCGCCAGCAGCTTAGACAGGGTGGGGAGCTCTGGGGCCAACGTCCTGACTTTC.